Presented here are 13 T cell receptor beta chains from one specimen sequenced in a study of naive and memory T cell subsets. An equimolar mix of two oligonucleotides served as the beta constant-region primer for TRBC1 and TRBC2. TCRdb passed the UMI-ligation and nested PCR reads through MiXCR, listing each CDR3 protein once. The table lists 89,000 or so distinct CDR3 sequences, around 13% of them singletons, with 0.9% to 1% in the top ten. The sample taken for sequencing was central memory CD4+ T cells from blood. These receptors all stem from a human donor in good health.

This clonotype has a handful of counts. This chain links TRBV29-1 with TRBJ1-2; D is undetermined. Trimming took 5 bases from V and 8 from J, leaving 24 bases between them. The length of the CDR3 is 15 residues. Per germline, CDR1 SQVTM and CDR2 ANQGSEA. CDR3 sequence (DNA): TGCAGCGTTAACGTAAATAAATACAGTGGTGAGGGCTACACCTTC. It translates to CSVNVNKYSGEGYTF.

In its sample, this clonotype was seen once. The chain links TRBV30 to TRBJ2-6, with 9 bases identical to TRBD1. The CDR3 consists of 17 residues. The germline V gene encodes CDR1 GTSNPN and CDR2 SVGIG (reference sequence). With 4 bases clipped from V and 1 base from J, the junction kept 8 bases outside the gene matches. For the CDR3, the DNA is TGTGCCTGGAATCGGGACAGGGTACTATCTGGGGCCAACGTCCTGACTTTC. This sequence encodes CAWNRDRVLSGANVLTF.

The genes are TRBV4-2 and TRBJ1-2; no reliable D call. Per the germline V gene, CDR1 is LGHNA and CDR2 is YNFKEQ. The CDR3 loop spans 17 amino acids. V lost 0 bases, J lost 6 bases, and 20 bases lay in between. CDR3: CASSQDVLRTADDGYTF. The CDR3 coding sequence is TGTGCCAGCAGCCAAGATGTCTTAAGGACTGCGGATGATGGCTACACCTTC.

This clonotype came up many times. CDR3 protein: CASSSLRTDKYEQYF. The DNA of the CDR3 is TGTGCCAGCAGTTCGCTCCGAACCGACAAATACGAGCAGTACTTC. This chain uses TRBV6-6 with TRBJ2-7; D gene unclear. Deletions cut 4 bases from V and 4 bases from J, with 17 bases between. The germline V gene has CDR1 MNHNY and CDR2 SVGAGI (reference sequence). This CDR3 has 15 amino acids.

This clonotype was seen a handful of times. The J gene is TRBJ1-4, the V gene TRBV7-2; D remains ambiguous. V was cut by 4 bases and J by 8 bases, with 8 bases left in between. Germline values: CDR1 SGHTA, CDR2 FQGNSA. This CDR3 spans 12 amino acids. The CDR3 sequence is CASSSQREKLFF. CDR3 DNA sequence: TGTGCCAGCAGCTCTCAAAGAGAAAAACTGTTTTTT.

This clonotype has just a few counts. The CDR3 protein is CATSRASGYYEQYF. CDR3 nucleotides: TGTGCCACCAGCCGAGCTAGCGGTTACTACGAGCAGTACTTC. The rearrangement uses TRBV15 and TRBJ2-7, with TRBD2 matching over 7 bases. The CDR3 has 14 amino acids. The V segment lost 5 bases and the J segment 3 bases; nucleotides outside the gene matches: 7. CDR1 is LNHNV, CDR2 YYDKDF, per germline (reference sequence).

This clonotype has a handful of counts. The chain combines TRBV29-1 with TRBJ2-5; D not certain. This CDR3 is built from 13 residues. CDR1 and CDR2 from the germline V gene are SQVTM and ANQGSEA. The ends were cut back, 2 bases at V and 5 bases at J, with 12 bases in the middle. This CDR3 reads CSVESGARETQYF. The DNA for the CDR3 is TGCAGCGTTGAATCGGGCGCGAGGGAGACCCAGTACTTC.

The chain employs TRBV7-2 and TRBJ1-3; D is perhaps TRBD1 (6 bases). Between the trimmed V and J ends, which lost 0 bases and 2 bases, there was a span of 17 bases. This CDR3 comprises 18 residues. Germline CDR1 and CDR2: SGHTA and FQGNSA. DNA of the CDR3: TGTGCCAGCAGCTTAGCAATGTCTGGGGGCGCTACTGGAAACACCATATATTTT. Translating gives CASSLAMSGGATGNTIYF.

The V and J genes are TRBV7-2 and TRBJ2-3, with 8 bases fitting TRBD2. Germline V CDR1 and CDR2: SGHTA, FQGNSA. The CDR3 sequence is 17 residues long. J lost 4 bases, V lost 8 bases, and 17 bases had no gene match. The CDR3: CASCSREGFAGSDTQYF. The CDR3 nucleotides read TGTGCCAGCTGCTCCCGGGAGGGTTTCGCAGGGTCAGATACGCAGTATTTT.

This clonotype appeared many times. This CDR3 is CASSVSGLAGVADTQYF. The CDR3 bases are TGTGCCAGCAGCGTATCCGGACTAGCGGGAGTGGCAGATACGCAGTATTTT. V and J are TRBV9 and TRBJ2-3; 13 positions match TRBD2. Germline V gene sequence: CDR1 SGDLS, CDR2 YYNGEE. The CDR3 loop spans 17 amino acids. V shed 1 base and J 4 bases; nucleotides not matched to a gene: 6.

This clonotype was detected once. The rearrangement joins TRBV7-2 to TRBJ2-1; TRBD2 aligns across 13 bases. The J segment lost 7 bases and the V segment lost 1 base, leaving 4 bases of the junction unmatched. Germline V CDR1 and CDR2: SGHTA, FQGNSA. The CDR3 sequence is 16 residues long. DNA for the CDR3: TGTGCCAGCAGCTTAGTGGAACTAGCGGGAGGGAATGAGCAGTTCTTC. Its protein is CASSLVELAGGNEQFF.

This clonotype was detected ten times or more. The genes are TRBV4-2 and TRBJ2-1; 12 bases line up with TRBD2. This CDR3 has 16 amino acids. The V and J ends lost 1 base and 3 bases, in that order; junction bases with no gene match: 1. CDR1 and CDR2 (germline): LGHNA, YNFKEQ. CDR3 sequence reads: CASSQGGLAGYNEQFF. CDR3 nucleotide sequence: TGTGCCAGCAGCCAAGGGGGACTAGCGGGCTACAATGAGCAGTTCTTC.

This clonotype turned up a few times. This rearrangement joins TRBV10-2 to TRBJ2-3; D gene unclear. Germline CDR1 and CDR2: WSHSY and SAAADI. CDR3 length: 14 residues. V lost 3 bases, J lost 8 bases, and 15 bases lay in between. The CDR3 loop is CASSDDASLVTQYF. In nucleotides, the CDR3 is TGCGCCAGCAGTGACGACGCAAGCTTAGTTACGCAGTATTTT.